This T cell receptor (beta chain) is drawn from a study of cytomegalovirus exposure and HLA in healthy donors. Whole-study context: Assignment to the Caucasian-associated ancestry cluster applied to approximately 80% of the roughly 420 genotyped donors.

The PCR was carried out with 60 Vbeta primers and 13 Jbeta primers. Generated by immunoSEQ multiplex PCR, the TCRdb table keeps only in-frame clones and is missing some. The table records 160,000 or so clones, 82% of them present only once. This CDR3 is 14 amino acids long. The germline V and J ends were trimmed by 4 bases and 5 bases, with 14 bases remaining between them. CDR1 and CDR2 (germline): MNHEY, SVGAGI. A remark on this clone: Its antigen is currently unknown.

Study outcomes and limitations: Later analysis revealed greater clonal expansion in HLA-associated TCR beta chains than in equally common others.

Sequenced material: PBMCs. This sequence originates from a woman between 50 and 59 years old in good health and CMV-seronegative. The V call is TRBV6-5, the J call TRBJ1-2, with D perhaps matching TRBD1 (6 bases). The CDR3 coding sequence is TGTGCCAGCAGTTCGACAGGTTCGTCATATGGCTACACCTTC. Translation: CASSSTGSSYGYTF.